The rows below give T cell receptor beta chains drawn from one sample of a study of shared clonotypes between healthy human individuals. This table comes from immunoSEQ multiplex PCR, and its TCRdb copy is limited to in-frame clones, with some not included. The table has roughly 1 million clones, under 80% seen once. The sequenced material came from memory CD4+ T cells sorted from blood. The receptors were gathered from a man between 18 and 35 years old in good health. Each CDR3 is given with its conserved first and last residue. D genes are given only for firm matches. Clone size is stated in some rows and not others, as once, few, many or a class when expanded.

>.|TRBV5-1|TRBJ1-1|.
CASTPPGGGTEAFF
TGCGCCAGCACACCCCCGGGGGGCGGAACTGAAGCTTTCTTT
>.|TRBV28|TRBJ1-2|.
CASSLTGQSYGYTF
TGTGCCAGCAGTTTAACGGGGCAGAGCTATGGCTACACCTTC
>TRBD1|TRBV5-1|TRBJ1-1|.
CASRKTGENTEAFF
TGCGCCAGCCGGAAAACAGGGGAGAACACTGAAGCTTTCTTT
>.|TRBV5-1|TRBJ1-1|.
CASSLASGAWAEAFF
TGCGCCAGCAGCTTGGCCTCAGGGGCGTGGGCTGAAGCTTTCTTT
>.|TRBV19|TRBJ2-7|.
CASRPRGGGYEQYF
TGTGCCAGTAGGCCCCGCGGAGGGGGCTACGAGCAGTACTTC
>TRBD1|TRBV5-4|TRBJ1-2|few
CASSTGGQRSFIGGYTF
TGTGCCAGTTCGACCGGGGGACAGCGCTCCTTTATAGGTGGCTACACCTTC
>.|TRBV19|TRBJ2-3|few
CASSLSGRWPDTQYF
TGTGCCAGTAGTTTATCGGGACGGTGGCCAGATACGCAGTATTTT
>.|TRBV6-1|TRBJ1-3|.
CASSQTDPSGNTIYF
TGTGCCAGCAGTCAGACAGATCCCTCTGGAAACACCATATATTTT
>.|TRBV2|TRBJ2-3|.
CASSGSDRGTDTQYF
TGTGCCAGCAGTGGCTCGGACAGAGGCACAGATACGCAGTATTTT
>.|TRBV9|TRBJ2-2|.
CASRVQNTGELFF
TGTGCCAGCAGGGTCCAGAACACCGGGGAGCTGTTTTTT
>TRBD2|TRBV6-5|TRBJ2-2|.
CASSRGGNTGELFF
TGTGCCAGCAGCCGCGGGGGGAACACCGGGGAGCTGTTTTTT
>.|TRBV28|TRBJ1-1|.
CASKVNTEAFF
TGTGCCAGCAAGGTGAACACTGAAGCTTTCTTT
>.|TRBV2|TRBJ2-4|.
CASSEEGGLGNIQYF
TGTGCCAGCAGTGAAGAGGGCGGGTTGGGAAACATTCAGTACTTC
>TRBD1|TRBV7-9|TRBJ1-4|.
CASTPWTGPNEKLFF
TGTGCCAGCACCCCATGGACAGGCCCTAATGAAAAACTGTTTTTT
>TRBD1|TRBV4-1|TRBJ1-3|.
CASSQDSNRGQGNTIYF
TGCGCCAGCAGCCAAGATTCGAACAGGGGGCAAGGAAACACCATATATTTT
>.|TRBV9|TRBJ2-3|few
CASSVDSTDTQYF
TGTGCCAGCAGCGTAGACAGCACAGATACGCAGTATTTT
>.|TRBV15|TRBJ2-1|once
CATSRDYFAGRTSNEQFF
TGTGCCACCAGCAGAGATTATTTTGCCGGGAGAACCTCAAATGAGCAGTTCTTC
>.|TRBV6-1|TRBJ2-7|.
CASSDGRQGIPYEQYF
TGTGCCAGCAGTGATGGGAGGCAGGGGATCCCCTACGAGCAGTACTTC
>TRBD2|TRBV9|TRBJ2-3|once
CASSVGPGGGDTQYF
TGTGCCAGCAGCGTAGGTCCAGGCGGGGGAGATACGCAGTATTTT
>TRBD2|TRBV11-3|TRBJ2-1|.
CASSLGWRLAGGNEQFF
TGTGCCAGCAGCTTAGGGTGGAGACTAGCGGGCGGTAATGAGCAGTTCTTC
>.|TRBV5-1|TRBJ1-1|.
CASSQQGNTEAFF
TGCGCCAGCAGCCAACAGGGTAACACTGAAGCTTTCTTT
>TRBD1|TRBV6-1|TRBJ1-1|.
CASSGQGRTEAFF
TGTGCCAGCAGTGGACAGGGAAGGACTGAAGCTTTCTTT
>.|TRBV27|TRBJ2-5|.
CASSPRAGVTQYF
TGTGCCAGCAGCCCCCGGGCGGGCGTGACCCAGTACTTC
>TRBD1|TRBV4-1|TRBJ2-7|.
CASSRQGESYEQYF
TGCGCCAGCAGCCGACAGGGGGAATCCTACGAGCAGTACTTC
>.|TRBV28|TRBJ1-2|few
CASTTVPTRLGYTF
TGTGCCAGCACCACCGTGCCTACCAGGCTTGGCTACACCTTC
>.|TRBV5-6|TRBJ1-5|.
CASSRGQLSNQPQHF
TGTGCCAGCAGCCGCGGACAGTTGAGCAATCAGCCCCAGCATTTT
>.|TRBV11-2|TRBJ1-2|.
CASSPWEGDKQGGYTF
TGTGCCAGCAGCCCTTGGGAGGGGGACAAACAGGGTGGCTACACCTTC
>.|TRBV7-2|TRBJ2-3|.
CASSSGTPANF
TGTGCCAGCAGCAGTGGGACCCCGGCGAATTTT
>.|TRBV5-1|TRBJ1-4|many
CASSDQGPANEKLFF
TGCGCCAGCAGCGATCAGGGCCCGGCTAATGAAAAACTGTTTTTT
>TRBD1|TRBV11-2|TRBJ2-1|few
CASSLDRGRNNEQFF
TGTGCCAGCAGCTTAGACAGGGGGCGAAACAATGAGCAGTTCTTC
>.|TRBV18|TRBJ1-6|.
CASSPGSSYNSPLHF
TGTGCCAGCTCACCAGGTAGCTCCTATAATTCACCCCTCCACTTT
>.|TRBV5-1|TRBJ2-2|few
CASSLHGGEGTGELFF
TGCGCCAGCAGCTTGCACGGGGGAGAAGGCACCGGGGAGCTGTTTTTT
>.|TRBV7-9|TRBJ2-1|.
CAIEIPWPRTVDEQFF
TGTGCCATTGAAATCCCGTGGCCTCGGACGGTGGATGAGCAGTTCTTC
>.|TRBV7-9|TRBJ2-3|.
CASSPPGTRNTDTQYF
TGTGCCAGCAGCCCCCCTGGGACGCGAAACACAGATACGCAGTATTTT
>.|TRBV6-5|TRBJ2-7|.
CASSGTSHEQYF
TGTGCCAGCAGTGGGACTTCACATGAGCAGTACTTC
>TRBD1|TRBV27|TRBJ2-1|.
CASSPSGQGSYNEQFF
TGTGCCAGCAGTCCCTCGGGACAGGGGTCCTACAATGAGCAGTTCTTC
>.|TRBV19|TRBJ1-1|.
CASSQTAGTEAFF
TGTGCCAGTAGTCAGACGGCGGGCACTGAAGCTTTCTTT
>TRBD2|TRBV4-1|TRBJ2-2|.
CASSQDSGRFTGELFF
TGCGCCAGCAGCCAAGACAGCGGGAGGTTCACCGGGGAGCTGTTTTTT
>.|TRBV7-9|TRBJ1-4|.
CASSLAGTPTEKLFF
TGTGCCAGCAGCCTTGCCGGGACTCCAACTGAAAAACTGTTTTTT
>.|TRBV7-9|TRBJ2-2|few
CASSQGQPFKTGELFF
TGTGCCAGCAGCCAAGGACAGCCTTTTAAGACCGGGGAGCTGTTTTTT
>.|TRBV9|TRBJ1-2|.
CASSVAGAAFEYGYTF
TGTGCCAGCAGCGTAGCGGGGGCAGCCTTTGAGTATGGCTACACCTTC
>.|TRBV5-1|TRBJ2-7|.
CASSPPGVYEQYF
TGCGCCAGCAGCCCCCCGGGGGTGTACGAGCAGTACTTC
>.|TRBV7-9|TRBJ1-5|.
CASSQGSVGQPQHF
TGTGCCAGCAGCCAGGGGTCCGTGGGACAGCCCCAGCATTTT
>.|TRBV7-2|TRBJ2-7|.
CASSPQGGTLSYEQYF
TGTGCCAGCAGCCCTCAGGGGGGGACATTATCCTACGAGCAGTACTTC
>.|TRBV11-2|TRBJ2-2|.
CASSSWAGDTGELFF
TGTGCCAGCAGCTCCTGGGCAGGGGACACCGGGGAGCTGTTTTTT
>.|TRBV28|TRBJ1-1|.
CASRAQGANTEAFF
TGTGCCAGCAGAGCACAGGGCGCGAACACTGAAGCTTTCTTT
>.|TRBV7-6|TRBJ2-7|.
CASSSLQGNEQYF
TGTGCCAGCAGCTCCTTACAGGGCAACGAGCAGTACTTC
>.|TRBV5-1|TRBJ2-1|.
CASLDTGTTAGEQFF
TGCGCCAGCTTAGATACCGGGACCACAGCGGGTGAGCAGTTCTTC
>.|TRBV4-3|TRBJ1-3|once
CASSQAPTGLGNTIYF
TGCGCCAGCAGCCAAGCCCCTACAGGACTTGGAAACACCATATATTTT
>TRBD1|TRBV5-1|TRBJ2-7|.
CASSPQRTGGAGEQYF
TGCGCCAGCAGCCCGCAAAGGACAGGGGGCGCGGGCGAGCAGTACTTC
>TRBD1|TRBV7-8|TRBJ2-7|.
CASSLGQGRINEQYF
TGTGCCAGCAGCTTAGGACAGGGTAGGATCAACGAGCAGTACTTC
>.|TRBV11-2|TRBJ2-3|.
CASSESPGELYTQYF
TGTGCCAGCAGCGAATCACCGGGGGAGCTTTATACGCAGTATTTT
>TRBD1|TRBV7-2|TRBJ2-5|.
CASSRTGQETQYF
TGTGCCAGCAGTCGGACAGGGCAAGAGACCCAGTACTTC
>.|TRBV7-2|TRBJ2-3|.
CASSFLATSTDTQYF
TGTGCCAGCAGCTTCCTAGCGACTAGCACAGATACGCAGTATTTT
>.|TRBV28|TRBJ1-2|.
CASSSPWTGNYGYTF
TGTGCCAGCAGTTCACCTTGGACGGGTAACTATGGCTACACCTTC
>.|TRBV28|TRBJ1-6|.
CASRQVGESPLHF
TGTGCCAGCAGACAGGTAGGGGAATCACCCCTCCACTTT
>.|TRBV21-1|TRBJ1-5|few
CASSRKQVTWGNQPQHF
TGTGCCAGCAGCCGAAAACAGGTTACTTGGGGCAATCAGCCCCAGCATTTT
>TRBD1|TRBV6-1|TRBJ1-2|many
CASSAPPDRVGVYGYTF
TGTGCCAGCAGTGCTCCGCCGGACAGGGTGGGGGTCTATGGCTACACCTTC
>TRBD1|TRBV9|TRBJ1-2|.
CASSVSSQGAVYTF
TGTGCCAGCAGCGTATCTAGCCAGGGGGCTGTCTACACCTTC
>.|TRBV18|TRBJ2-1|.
CASSATSSRGDEQFF
TGTGCCAGCTCAGCGACGTCTTCGAGAGGTGATGAGCAGTTCTTC